This is a list of T cell receptor beta chains from one sample in a study of radiation and T cells in renal cell carcinoma. Libraries were prepared by immunoSEQ multiplex PCR; TCRdb keeps only in-frame clonotypes and omits some of them. The table includes some 75,000 clones, 82% detected once. Material: blood, obtained from a patient whose treatment included radiotherapy and nephrectomy. The receptors stem from a man between 60 and 75 years old with renal cell carcinoma. CDR3s include the opening cysteine and the closing phenylalanine or tryptophan. Each record gives: D gene, J gene, clone size, V gene, CDR3 DNA, CDR3 protein. A D gene is named only where the DNA matches it firmly. A row's size may be missing; if present it is once, few, many or a size class.

D gene: -; J gene: TRBJ2-1; clone size: -; V gene: TRBV6-5; CDR3 DNA: TGTGCCAGCAGGACCCGGGCCTTAAACAATGAGCAGTTCTTC; CDR3 protein: CASRTRALNNEQFF
D gene: -; J gene: TRBJ2-7; clone size: -; V gene: TRBV13; CDR3 DNA: TGTGCCAGCAGCGCCCCCGGGGGCCCCTACGAGCAGTACTTC; CDR3 protein: CASSAPGGPYEQYF
D gene: -; J gene: TRBJ2-5; clone size: few; V gene: TRBV2; CDR3 DNA: TGTGCCAGCAGTGAACCCCGGACGGATACGGAGACCCAGTACTTC; CDR3 protein: CASSEPRTDTETQYF
D gene: TRBD2; J gene: TRBJ2-1; clone size: -; V gene: TRBV27; CDR3 DNA: TGTGCCAGCAGTTTAAGGTGGTTAGCGGGAGCGGGCGACAATGAGCAGTTCTTC; CDR3 protein: CASSLRWLAGAGDNEQFF
D gene: TRBD1; J gene: TRBJ2-7; clone size: -; V gene: TRBV19; CDR3 DNA: TGTGCCAGTAGTATATCACAGGGGGCTTTGTACGAGCAGTACTTC; CDR3 protein: CASSISQGALYEQYF
D gene: -; J gene: TRBJ2-3; clone size: -; V gene: TRBV4-3; CDR3 DNA: TGCGCCAGCAGCCAAGAGGGGCGGGATTGGATAGATACGCAGTATTTT; CDR3 protein: CASSQEGRDWIDTQYF
D gene: -; J gene: TRBJ2-2; clone size: -; V gene: TRBV10-3; CDR3 DNA: TGTGCCATCAGTGATCACAGCAGGCATTATACCGGGGAGCTGTTTTTT; CDR3 protein: CAISDHSRHYTGELFF
D gene: TRBD1; J gene: TRBJ2-1; clone size: -; V gene: TRBV27; CDR3 DNA: TGTGCCAGCAGTCCTTGGGGACAGGCCGTTCTCGAGCAGTTCTTC; CDR3 protein: CASSPWGQAVLEQFF
D gene: -; J gene: TRBJ2-7; clone size: -; V gene: TRBV28; CDR3 DNA: TGTGCCAGCCAAAGCAGCTCCTACGAGCAGTACTTC; CDR3 protein: CASQSSSYEQYF
D gene: -; J gene: TRBJ1-1; clone size: few; V gene: TRBV7-9; CDR3 DNA: TGTGCCAGCAGCTTAGGGACTTCGAACACTGAAGCTTTCTTT; CDR3 protein: CASSLGTSNTEAFF
D gene: TRBD2; J gene: TRBJ2-1; clone size: -; V gene: TRBV5-1; CDR3 DNA: TGCGCCAGCAGCTTGGCTAGCGGGGTCCCCTACAATGAGCAGTTCTTC; CDR3 protein: CASSLASGVPYNEQFF
D gene: -; J gene: TRBJ2-4; clone size: -; V gene: TRBV14; CDR3 DNA: TGTGCCAGCAGCCAAGATCTCGGGGCCGACATTCAGTACTTC; CDR3 protein: CASSQDLGADIQYF
D gene: TRBD1; J gene: TRBJ2-7; clone size: -; V gene: TRBV7-9; CDR3 DNA: TGTGCCAGCAGCGCCGGGACAGGGAGGTTCTACGAGCAGTACTTC; CDR3 protein: CASSAGTGRFYEQYF
D gene: -; J gene: TRBJ2-3; clone size: -; V gene: TRBV13; CDR3 DNA: TGTGCCAGCAGCCGCATCCTAAGCACAGATACGCAGTATTTT; CDR3 protein: CASSRILSTDTQYF
D gene: -; J gene: TRBJ2-1; clone size: -; V gene: TRBV29-1; CDR3 DNA: TGCAGCGCCCGGCTCGGGAGTACCCGGAGGGGAAATGAGCAGTTCTTC; CDR3 protein: CSARLGSTRRGNEQFF
D gene: TRBD1; J gene: TRBJ1-4; clone size: -; V gene: TRBV29-1; CDR3 DNA: TGCAGCGTTGAAGATCCGGGACAGGGACTGTTTTTT; CDR3 protein: CSVEDPGQGLFF
D gene: TRBD1; J gene: TRBJ2-1; clone size: -; V gene: TRBV4-3; CDR3 DNA: TGCGCCAGCAGCTTCTACAGGGGACCCTACAATGAGCAGTTCTTC; CDR3 protein: CASSFYRGPYNEQFF
D gene: -; J gene: TRBJ2-2; clone size: -; V gene: TRBV5-1; CDR3 DNA: TGCGCCAGCAGCTCACAACTAGTCTCGAACACCGGGGAGCTGTTTTTT; CDR3 protein: CASSSQLVSNTGELFF
D gene: TRBD1; J gene: TRBJ1-4; clone size: -; V gene: TRBV19; CDR3 DNA: TGTGCCACCGATGACAGGGGCCGTGGAAAACTGTTTTTT; CDR3 protein: CATDDRGRGKLFF
D gene: -; J gene: TRBJ2-1; clone size: -; V gene: TRBV19; CDR3 DNA: TGTGCCAGTAGTATATGGGCTAGCGAGAGGGGAAACAATGAGCAGTTCTTC; CDR3 protein: CASSIWASERGNNEQFF
D gene: -; J gene: TRBJ2-7; clone size: -; V gene: TRBV27; CDR3 DNA: TGTGCCAGCAGTTTATCCCGTTACCTTAACGAGCAGTACTTC; CDR3 protein: CASSLSRYLNEQYF
D gene: TRBD2; J gene: TRBJ2-2; clone size: -; V gene: TRBV28; CDR3 DNA: TGTGCCAGCACTATAGCGGGTCTGAACACCGGGGAGCTGTTTTTT; CDR3 protein: CASTIAGLNTGELFF
D gene: -; J gene: TRBJ1-1; clone size: few; V gene: TRBV7-9; CDR3 DNA: TGTGCCAGCAGCTTAGAAGGGGTCCCCAACACTGAAGCTTTCTTT; CDR3 protein: CASSLEGVPNTEAFF
D gene: TRBD2; J gene: TRBJ2-2; clone size: -; V gene: TRBV5-1; CDR3 DNA: TGCGCCAGCACCCCGGGACTAGCGGGACTGAACACCGGGGAGCTGTTTTTT; CDR3 protein: CASTPGLAGLNTGELFF
D gene: -; J gene: TRBJ2-5; clone size: -; V gene: TRBV7-9; CDR3 DNA: TGTGCCAGCAGCTTAAGCGGCGGAGAGACCCAGTACTTC; CDR3 protein: CASSLSGGETQYF
D gene: -; J gene: TRBJ1-1; clone size: -; V gene: TRBV30; CDR3 DNA: TGTGCCTGGAGGGCAGTCCCGTACACTGAAGCTTTCTTT; CDR3 protein: CAWRAVPYTEAFF
D gene: TRBD1; J gene: TRBJ1-5; clone size: few; V gene: TRBV7-2; CDR3 DNA: TGTGCCAGCAGCACCCAGGACAGGGGGGGCAATCAGCCCCAGCATTTT; CDR3 protein: CASSTQDRGGNQPQHF
D gene: -; J gene: TRBJ2-7; clone size: -; V gene: TRBV12-2; CDR3 DNA: TGTGCAAGTCGCTTATTGAGACAGGGGGTTGGCGAGCAGTACTTC; CDR3 protein: CASRLLRQGVGEQYF
D gene: TRBD1; J gene: TRBJ1-2; clone size: -; V gene: TRBV2; CDR3 DNA: TGTGCCAGCAGTGAAGCTCACAGGGGCGAGGGGGGCTACACCTTC; CDR3 protein: CASSEAHRGEGGYTF
D gene: -; J gene: TRBJ1-3; clone size: -; V gene: TRBV7-9; CDR3 DNA: TGTGCCAGCAGCTTAAGTCCAGCTCGTCCCTCTGGAAACACCATATATTTT; CDR3 protein: CASSLSPARPSGNTIYF
D gene: -; J gene: TRBJ2-1; clone size: -; V gene: TRBV27; CDR3 DNA: TGTGCCAGCAGTATTAGTCCAGGGATTGAGCAGTTCTTC; CDR3 protein: CASSISPGIEQFF
D gene: TRBD2; J gene: TRBJ2-1; clone size: -; V gene: TRBV14; CDR3 DNA: TGTGCCAGCAGCCAACTAAGCGGGAGAGGAAGTGAGCAGTTCTTC; CDR3 protein: CASSQLSGRGSEQFF
D gene: -; J gene: TRBJ1-3; clone size: -; V gene: TRBV4-3; CDR3 DNA: TGCGCCAGCAGCCAAAATCCCGGACGGAGCTCTGGAAACACCATATATTTT; CDR3 protein: CASSQNPGRSSGNTIYF
D gene: -; J gene: TRBJ2-3; clone size: -; V gene: TRBV6-6; CDR3 DNA: TGTGCCAGCAGTGATGTGATGACTAGCACAGATACGCAGTATTTT; CDR3 protein: CASSDVMTSTDTQYF
D gene: TRBD1; J gene: TRBJ1-1; clone size: -; V gene: TRBV10-3; CDR3 DNA: TGTGCCATCAGTGAGCAGATAGACAGGGCGCGAAACACTGAAGCTTTCTTT; CDR3 protein: CAISEQIDRARNTEAFF
D gene: -; J gene: TRBJ2-5; clone size: -; V gene: TRBV27; CDR3 DNA: TGTGCCAGCAGTTCCTCACAGCAGACCCAGTACTTC; CDR3 protein: CASSSSQQTQYF
D gene: TRBD2; J gene: TRBJ2-5; clone size: -; V gene: TRBV7-8; CDR3 DNA: TGTGCCAGCAGCTCCCATCTAGCGGGAGGTCAGACCCAGTACTTC; CDR3 protein: CASSSHLAGGQTQYF
D gene: -; J gene: TRBJ2-3; clone size: -; V gene: TRBV10-2; CDR3 DNA: TGCGCCAGCAGTGAGTCGGCGGCCACTAGCACAGATACGCAGTATTTT; CDR3 protein: CASSESAATSTDTQYF
D gene: TRBD1; J gene: TRBJ2-1; clone size: -; V gene: TRBV5-1; CDR3 DNA: TGCGCCAGCAGCTCCTCCGGGACAGGGGTTTACAATGAGCAGTTCTTC; CDR3 protein: CASSSSGTGVYNEQFF
D gene: -; J gene: TRBJ2-5; clone size: -; V gene: TRBV5-1; CDR3 DNA: TGCGCCAGCAGCTTGGCCAGGGAGACCCAGTACTTC; CDR3 protein: CASSLARETQYF
D gene: -; J gene: TRBJ1-1; clone size: -; V gene: TRBV7-3; CDR3 DNA: TGTGCCAGCAGCTTAATGGGCGTTTTTGAGGAATTAAACACTGAAGCTTTCTTT; CDR3 protein: CASSLMGVFEELNTEAFF
D gene: TRBD1; J gene: TRBJ1-2; clone size: -; V gene: TRBV9; CDR3 DNA: TGTGCCAGCAGCGTAGTAGGGACAGCAGATGGCTACACCTTC; CDR3 protein: CASSVVGTADGYTF
D gene: -; J gene: TRBJ2-1; clone size: -; V gene: TRBV5-1; CDR3 DNA: TGCGCCAGCAGCCCCCAAGGACCCGACAATGAGCAGTTCTTC; CDR3 protein: CASSPQGPDNEQFF
D gene: -; J gene: TRBJ1-4; clone size: -; V gene: TRBV15; CDR3 DNA: TGTGCCACCAGCAACCCGGTTAATGAAAAACTGTTTTTT; CDR3 protein: CATSNPVNEKLFF
D gene: TRBD1; J gene: TRBJ2-7; clone size: -; V gene: TRBV7-9; CDR3 DNA: TGTGCCAGCAGCCTTACAGGGACAGGGGGGGAGCAGTACTTC; CDR3 protein: CASSLTGTGGEQYF
D gene: -; J gene: TRBJ1-3; clone size: -; V gene: TRBV13; CDR3 DNA: TGTGCCAGCAGCTCTGATGGACTTTTCTCTGGAAACACCATATATTTT; CDR3 protein: CASSSDGLFSGNTIYF
D gene: -; J gene: TRBJ2-2; clone size: -; V gene: TRBV6-1; CDR3 DNA: TGTGCCAGCAGAGGAGGACAGAACACCGGGGAGCTGTTTTTT; CDR3 protein: CASRGGQNTGELFF
D gene: -; J gene: TRBJ2-6; clone size: -; V gene: TRBV10-1; CDR3 DNA: TGCGCCAGCAGTGGGCCGTCCGGGGCCAACGTCCTGACTTTC; CDR3 protein: CASSGPSGANVLTF
D gene: -; J gene: TRBJ1-5; clone size: -; V gene: TRBV10-3; CDR3 DNA: TGTGCCATCAGGGGGCCCAGGGGTTATAGCAATCAGCCCCAGCATTTT; CDR3 protein: CAIRGPRGYSNQPQHF